This T cell receptor (beta chain) is from a study of T cell responses to AZD1222 COVID-19 vaccine. The CDR3 sequence is 13 residues long. V lost 10 bases and J lost 8, with 16 bases in between. Some clones are missing from TCRdb's copy, which holds only in-frame ones; the method was immunoSEQ multiplex PCR. The data hold 100,000 to 120,000 clones, with 81% observed a single time. Study-level points and caveats: The donors showed a predominance of white British ancestry and of females, with possible underestimation of clonal diversity. Seropositive AZD1222 recipients at baseline numbered only five or six.

A word on this clone: Its antigen is not identified.

This material consisted of peripheral blood, taken on day 0 of AZD1222 vaccination. This sequence was found in an adult in good health. The chain carries TRBV5-3 and TRBJ1-6, with D perhaps TRBD1 (5 bases). TRBV5-3 is known as an ORF, though its function is uncertain. The CDR3 sequence: CAVRGQGYSPLHF. The CDR3 nucleotides are TGTGCCGTAAGAGGCCAGGGTTATTCACCCCTCCACTTT.